This section outlines one T cell receptor beta chain sequence together with its context. The antigen remains undetermined. The assay was immunoSEQ multiplex PCR, and TCRdb's table has in-frame clones only and misses some. The top ten hold approximately 4.8% of the sample, which has about 110,000 clones, about 85% seen once. The data derive from a study of T cell responses to AZD1222 COVID-19 vaccine. V lost 3 bases to trimming and J lost 8 bases, with 7 bases between them. Germline V gene lookup returns CDR1 LGHNT and CDR2 FRNRAP. This CDR3 comprises 12 residues. General study results and limits: Repertoires were obtained solely post-peak T cell response. Females outnumbered males among donors, who were mostly white British; clonal diversity was possibly underestimated. An increase in Spike-specific TCR breadth and depth was observed after two AZD1222 doses.

This chain joins TRBV12-5 and TRBJ2-2; D may be TRBD1 (5 bases). The receptor's source is an adult who received the AZD1222 COVID-19 vaccine. The sample here was peripheral blood, taken 28 days after the second AZD1222 dose. The CDR3 nucleotides read TGTGCTAGTGGTTTCCAGGGAGGGGAGCTGTTTTTT. Its protein is CASGFQGGELFF.